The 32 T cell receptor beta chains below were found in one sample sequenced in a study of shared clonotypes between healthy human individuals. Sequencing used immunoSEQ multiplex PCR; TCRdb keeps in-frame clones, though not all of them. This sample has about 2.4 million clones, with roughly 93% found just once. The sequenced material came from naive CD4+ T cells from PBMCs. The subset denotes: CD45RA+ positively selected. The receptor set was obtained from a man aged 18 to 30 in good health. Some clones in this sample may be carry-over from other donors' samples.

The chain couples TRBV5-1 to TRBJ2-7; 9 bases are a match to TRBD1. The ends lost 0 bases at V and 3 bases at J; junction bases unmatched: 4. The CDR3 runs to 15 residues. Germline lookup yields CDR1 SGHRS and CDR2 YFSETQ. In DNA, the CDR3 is TGCGCCAGCAGCTTGGGACAGGGGGTCTTCTACGAGCAGTACTTC. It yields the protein CASSLGQGVFYEQYF. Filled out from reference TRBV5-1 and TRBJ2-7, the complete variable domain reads KAGVTQTPRYLIKTRGQQVTLSCSPISGHRSVSWYQQTPGQGLQFLFEYFSETQRNKGNFPGRFSGRQFSNSRSEMNVSTLELGDSALYLCASSLGQGVFYEQYFGPGTRLTVT.

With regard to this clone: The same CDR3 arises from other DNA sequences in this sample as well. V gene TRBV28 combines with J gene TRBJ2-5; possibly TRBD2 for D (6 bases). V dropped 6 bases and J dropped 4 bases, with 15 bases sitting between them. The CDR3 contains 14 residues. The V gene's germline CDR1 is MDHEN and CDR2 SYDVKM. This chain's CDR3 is CASSPLGGRETQYF. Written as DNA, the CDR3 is TGTGCCAGCAGCCCGCTCGGGGGACGAGAGACCCAGTACTTC.

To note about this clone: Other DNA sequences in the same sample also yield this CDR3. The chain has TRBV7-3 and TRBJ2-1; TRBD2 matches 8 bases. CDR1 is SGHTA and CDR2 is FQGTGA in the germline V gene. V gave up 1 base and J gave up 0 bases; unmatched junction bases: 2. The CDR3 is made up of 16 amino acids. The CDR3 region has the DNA TGTGCCAGCAGCTTAAGAGCGGGAGTCTCCTACAATGAGCAGTTCTTC. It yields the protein CASSLRAGVSYNEQFF.

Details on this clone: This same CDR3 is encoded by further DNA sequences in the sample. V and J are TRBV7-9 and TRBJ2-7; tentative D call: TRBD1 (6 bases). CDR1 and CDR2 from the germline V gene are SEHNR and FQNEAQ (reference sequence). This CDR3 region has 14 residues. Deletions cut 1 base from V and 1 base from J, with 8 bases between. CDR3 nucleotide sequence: TGTGCCAGCAGCTTAGGACAGGCTTCCTACGAGCAGTACTTC. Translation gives CASSLGQASYEQYF.

CDR3 loop: CASSEGQSLDYGYTF. The CDR3 coding sequence is TGTGCCAGCAGTGAGGGACAGTCGCTCGACTATGGCTACACCTTC. V is TRBV6-1 and J is TRBJ1-2; 7 nucleotides align to TRBD1. This CDR3 region has 15 residues. Germline CDR1 reads MNHNS; CDR2 reads SASEGT. The junction had 7 bases not matched to a gene; V was cut back by 3 bases and J by 3 bases.

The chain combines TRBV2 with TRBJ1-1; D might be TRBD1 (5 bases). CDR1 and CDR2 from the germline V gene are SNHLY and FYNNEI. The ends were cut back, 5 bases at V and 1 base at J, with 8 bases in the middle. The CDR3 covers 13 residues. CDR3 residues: CASSQGSNTEAFF. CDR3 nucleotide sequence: TGTGCCAGCAGTCAGGGCTCGAACACTGAAGCTTTCTTT.

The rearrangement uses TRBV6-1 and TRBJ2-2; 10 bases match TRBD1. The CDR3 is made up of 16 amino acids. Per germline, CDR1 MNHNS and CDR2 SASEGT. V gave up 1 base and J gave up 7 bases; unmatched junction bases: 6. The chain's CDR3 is CASSEGGGTGVGELFF. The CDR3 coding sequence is TGTGCCAGCAGTGAAGGTGGTGGGACAGGGGTCGGGGAGCTGTTTTTT.

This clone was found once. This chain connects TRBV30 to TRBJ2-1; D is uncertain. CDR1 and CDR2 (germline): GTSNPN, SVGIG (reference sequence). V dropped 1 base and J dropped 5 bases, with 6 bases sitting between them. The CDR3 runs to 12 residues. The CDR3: CAWSAGNNEQFF. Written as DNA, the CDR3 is TGTGCCTGGAGTGCGGGTAACAATGAGCAGTTCTTC.

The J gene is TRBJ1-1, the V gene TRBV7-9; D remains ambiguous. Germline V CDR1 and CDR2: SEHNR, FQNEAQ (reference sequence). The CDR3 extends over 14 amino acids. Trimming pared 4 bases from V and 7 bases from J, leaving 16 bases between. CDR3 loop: CASSSPDPPYEAFF. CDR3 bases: TGTGCCAGCAGCTCACCGGACCCACCTTATGAAGCTTTCTTT.

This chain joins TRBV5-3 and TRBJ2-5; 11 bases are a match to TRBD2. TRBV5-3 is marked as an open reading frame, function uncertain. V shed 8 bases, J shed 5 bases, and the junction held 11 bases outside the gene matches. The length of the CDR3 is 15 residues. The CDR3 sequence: CASAELAGVFETQYF. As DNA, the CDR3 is TGTGCCAGTGCCGAACTAGCGGGAGTATTTGAGACCCAGTACTTC.

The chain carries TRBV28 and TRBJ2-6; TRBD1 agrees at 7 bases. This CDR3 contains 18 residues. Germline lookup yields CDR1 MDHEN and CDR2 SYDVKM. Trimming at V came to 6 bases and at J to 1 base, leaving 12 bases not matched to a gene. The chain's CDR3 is CASSHKPGQQSGANVLTF. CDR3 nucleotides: TGTGCCAGCAGCCACAAACCGGGACAGCAATCTGGGGCCAACGTCCTGACTTTC.

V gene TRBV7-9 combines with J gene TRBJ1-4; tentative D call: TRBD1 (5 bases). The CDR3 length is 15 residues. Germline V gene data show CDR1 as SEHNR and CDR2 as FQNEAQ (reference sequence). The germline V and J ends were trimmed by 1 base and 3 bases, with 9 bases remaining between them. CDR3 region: CASSLVGDPNEKLFF. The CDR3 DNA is TGTGCCAGCAGCTTAGTGGGGGACCCTAATGAAAAACTGTTTTTT. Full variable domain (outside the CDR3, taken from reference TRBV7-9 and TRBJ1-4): DTGVSQNPRHKITKRGQNVTFRCDPISEHNRLYWYRQTLGQGPEFLTYFQNEAQLEKSRLLSDRFSAERPKGSFSTLEIQRTEQGDSAMYLCASSLVGDPNEKLFFGSGTQLSVL.

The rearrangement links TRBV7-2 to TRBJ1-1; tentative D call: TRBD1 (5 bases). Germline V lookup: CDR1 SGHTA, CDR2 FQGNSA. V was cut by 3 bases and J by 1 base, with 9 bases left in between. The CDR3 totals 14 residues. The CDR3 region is CASSFTGTNTEAFF. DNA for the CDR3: TGTGCCAGCAGCTTTACAGGAACGAACACTGAAGCTTTCTTT.

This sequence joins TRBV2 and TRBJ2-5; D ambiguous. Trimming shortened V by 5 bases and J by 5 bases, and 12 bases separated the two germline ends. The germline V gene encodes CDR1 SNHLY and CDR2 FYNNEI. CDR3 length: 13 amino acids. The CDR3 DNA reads TGTGCCAGCAGTAATCTAGTAGGGGAGACCCAGTACTTC. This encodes CASSNLVGETQYF.

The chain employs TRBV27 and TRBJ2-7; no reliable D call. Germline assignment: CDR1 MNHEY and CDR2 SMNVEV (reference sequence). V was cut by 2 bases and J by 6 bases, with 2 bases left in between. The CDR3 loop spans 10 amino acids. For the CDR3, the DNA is TGTGCCAGCAGTTTACGCGAGCAGTACTTC. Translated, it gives CASSLREQYF.

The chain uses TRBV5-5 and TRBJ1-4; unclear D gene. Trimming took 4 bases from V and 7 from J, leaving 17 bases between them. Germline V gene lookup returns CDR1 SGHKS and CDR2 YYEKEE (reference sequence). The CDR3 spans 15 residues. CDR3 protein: CASSDHPLGSEKLFF. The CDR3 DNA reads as TGTGCCAGCAGCGATCACCCTTTGGGCAGTGAAAAACTGTTTTTT.

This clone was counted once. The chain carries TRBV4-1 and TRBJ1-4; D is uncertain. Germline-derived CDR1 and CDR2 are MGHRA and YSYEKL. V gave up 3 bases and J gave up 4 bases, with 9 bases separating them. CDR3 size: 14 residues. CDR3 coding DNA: TGCGCCAGCAGCCAGGCCCCTCTTAATGAAAAACTGTTTTTT. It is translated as CASSQAPLNEKLFF.

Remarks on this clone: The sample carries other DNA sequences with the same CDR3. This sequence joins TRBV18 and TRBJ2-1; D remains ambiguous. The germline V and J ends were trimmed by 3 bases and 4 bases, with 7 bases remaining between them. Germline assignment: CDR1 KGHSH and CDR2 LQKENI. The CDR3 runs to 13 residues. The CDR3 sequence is CASSPSEYNEQFF. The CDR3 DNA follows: TGTGCCAGCTCACCGTCCGAATACAATGAGCAGTTCTTC.

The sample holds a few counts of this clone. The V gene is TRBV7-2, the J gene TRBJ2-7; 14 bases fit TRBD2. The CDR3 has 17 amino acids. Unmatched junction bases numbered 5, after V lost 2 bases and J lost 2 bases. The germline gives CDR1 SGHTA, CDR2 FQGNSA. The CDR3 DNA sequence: TGTGCCAGCAGCTTACAGGGACTAGCGGGGGACCCCTACGAGCAGTACTTC. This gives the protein CASSLQGLAGDPYEQYF.

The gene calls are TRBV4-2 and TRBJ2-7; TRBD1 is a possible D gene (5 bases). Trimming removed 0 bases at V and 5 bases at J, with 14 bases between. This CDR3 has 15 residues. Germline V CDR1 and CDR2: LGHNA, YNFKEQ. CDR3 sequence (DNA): TGTGCCAGCAGCCAAGAGATGGGCAGGGCCAACGAGCAGTACTTC. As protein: CASSQEMGRANEQYF.

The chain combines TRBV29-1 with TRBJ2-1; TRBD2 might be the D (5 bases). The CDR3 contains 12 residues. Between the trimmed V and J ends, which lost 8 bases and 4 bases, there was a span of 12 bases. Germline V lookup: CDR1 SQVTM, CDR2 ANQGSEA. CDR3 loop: CSPSRGYNEQFF. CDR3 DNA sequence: TGCAGCCCTTCTCGGGGATACAATGAGCAGTTCTTC.

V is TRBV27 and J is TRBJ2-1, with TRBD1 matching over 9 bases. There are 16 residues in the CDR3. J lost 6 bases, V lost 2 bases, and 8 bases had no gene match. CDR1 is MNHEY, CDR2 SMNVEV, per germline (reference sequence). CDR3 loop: CASSLGGWTGVNEQFF. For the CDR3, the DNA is TGTGCCAGCAGTTTAGGCGGGTGGACAGGGGTCAATGAGCAGTTCTTC.

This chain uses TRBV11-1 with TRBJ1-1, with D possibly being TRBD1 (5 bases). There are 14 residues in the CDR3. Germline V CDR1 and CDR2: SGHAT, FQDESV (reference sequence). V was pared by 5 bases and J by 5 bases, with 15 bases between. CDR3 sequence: CASSPWGVDTEAFF. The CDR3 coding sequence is TGTGCCAGCAGCCCGTGGGGGGTCGATACTGAAGCTTTCTTT. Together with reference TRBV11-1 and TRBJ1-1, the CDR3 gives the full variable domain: EAEVAQSPRYKITEKSQAVAFWCDPISGHATLYWYRQILGQGPELLVQFQDESVVDDSQLPKDRFSAERLKGVDSTLKIQPAELGDSAMYLCASSPWGVDTEAFFGQGTRLTVV.

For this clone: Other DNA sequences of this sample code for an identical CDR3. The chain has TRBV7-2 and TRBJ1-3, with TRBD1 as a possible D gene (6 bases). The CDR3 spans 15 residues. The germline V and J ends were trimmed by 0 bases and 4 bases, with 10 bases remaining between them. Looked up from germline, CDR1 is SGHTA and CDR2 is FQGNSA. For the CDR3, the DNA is TGTGCCAGCAGCTTAGCGGCAGGGGCAGGAAACACCATATATTTT. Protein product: CASSLAAGAGNTIYF.

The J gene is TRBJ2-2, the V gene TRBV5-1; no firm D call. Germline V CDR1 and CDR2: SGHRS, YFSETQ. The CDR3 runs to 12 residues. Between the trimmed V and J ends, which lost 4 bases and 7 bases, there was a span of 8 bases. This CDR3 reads CASSLRGGELFF. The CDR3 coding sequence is TGCGCCAGCAGCCTTAGAGGCGGGGAGCTGTTTTTT.

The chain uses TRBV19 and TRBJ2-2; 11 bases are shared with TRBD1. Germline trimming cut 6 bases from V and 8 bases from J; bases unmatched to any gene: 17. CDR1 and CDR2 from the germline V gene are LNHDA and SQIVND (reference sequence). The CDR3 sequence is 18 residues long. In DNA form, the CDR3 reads TGTGCCAGTAGCCCCCTCTCGGGACAGGGGGTGCCCCGGGGGGAGCTGTTTTTT. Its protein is CASSPLSGQGVPRGELFF.

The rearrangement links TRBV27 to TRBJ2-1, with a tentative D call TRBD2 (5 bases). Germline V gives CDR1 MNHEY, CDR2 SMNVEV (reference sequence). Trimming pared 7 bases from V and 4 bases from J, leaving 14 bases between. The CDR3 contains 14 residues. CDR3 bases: TGTGCCAGCATCTCCGCACTAGTATACAATGAGCAGTTCTTC. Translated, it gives CASISALVYNEQFF.

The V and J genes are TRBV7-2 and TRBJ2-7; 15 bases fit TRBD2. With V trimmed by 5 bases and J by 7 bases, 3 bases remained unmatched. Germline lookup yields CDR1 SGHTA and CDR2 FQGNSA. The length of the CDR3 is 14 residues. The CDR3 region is CASSRTSGRAEQYF. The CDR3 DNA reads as TGTGCCAGCAGCCGGACTAGCGGGAGGGCAGAGCAGTACTTC.

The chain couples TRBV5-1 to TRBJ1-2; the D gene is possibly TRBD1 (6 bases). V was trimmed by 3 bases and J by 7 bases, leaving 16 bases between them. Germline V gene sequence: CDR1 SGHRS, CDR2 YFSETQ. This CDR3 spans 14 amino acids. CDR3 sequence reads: CASSSAGAGSGYTF. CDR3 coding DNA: TGCGCCAGCAGCTCTGCGGGGGCAGGTTCTGGCTACACCTTC.

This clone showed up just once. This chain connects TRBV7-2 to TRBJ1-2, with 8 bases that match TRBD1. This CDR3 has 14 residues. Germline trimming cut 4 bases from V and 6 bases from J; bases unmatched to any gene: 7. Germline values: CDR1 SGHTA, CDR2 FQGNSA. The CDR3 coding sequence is TGTGCCAGCAGCTACCGGACAGGGACGGATGGCTACACCTTC. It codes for CASSYRTGTDGYTF. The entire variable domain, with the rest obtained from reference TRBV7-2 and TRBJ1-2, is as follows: GAGVSQSPSNKVTEKGKDVELRCDPISGHTALYWYRQSLGQGLEFLIYFQGNSAPDKSGLPSDRFSAERTGGSVSTLTIQRTQQEDSAVYLCASSYRTGTDGYTFGSGTRLTVV.

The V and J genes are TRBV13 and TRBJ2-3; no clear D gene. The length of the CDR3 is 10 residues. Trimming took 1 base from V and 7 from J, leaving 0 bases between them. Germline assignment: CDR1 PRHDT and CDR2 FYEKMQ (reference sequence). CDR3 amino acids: CASSLDTQYF. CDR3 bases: TGTGCCAGCAGCTTAGATACGCAGTATTTT.

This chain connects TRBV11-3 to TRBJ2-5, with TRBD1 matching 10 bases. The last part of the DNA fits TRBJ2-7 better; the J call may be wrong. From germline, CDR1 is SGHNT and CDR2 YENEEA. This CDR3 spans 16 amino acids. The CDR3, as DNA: TGTGCCAGCAGCCCCGGTACAGGGACAGGGGCGTACGAGCAGTACTTC. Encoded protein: CASSPGTGTGAYEQYF.